One and the same sample provided the 26 T cell receptor beta chains below, sequenced in a study of siplizumab effects on memory and regulatory T cells. Produced via immunoSEQ multiplex PCR; TCRdb's table is partial and in-frame only. The data contain about 100,000 clones, about 90% of them singletons. The sequenced sample consisted of CD4+ T cells sorted from blood. The receptors shown here come from a human donor in good health.

The CDR3 DNA follows: TGTGCCATCAGTGAGGCAGGGAACACCGGGGAGCTGTTTTTT. It encodes CAISEAGNTGELFF. The genes are TRBV10-3 and TRBJ2-2; D gene uncertain. The CDR3 has 14 residues. Germline V CDR1 and CDR2: ENHRY, SYGVKD. V lost 2 bases and J lost 1, with 5 bases in between.

This rearrangement joins TRBV28 to TRBJ1-2, with D unclear. Between the trimmed V and J ends, which lost 6 bases and 4 bases, there was a span of 12 bases. The CDR3 is 13 residues long. Germline CDR1 MDHEN, CDR2 SYDVKM. CDR3 protein: CASSSLSLYGYTF. CDR3 DNA sequence: TGTGCCAGCAGCTCCCTATCCCTCTATGGCTACACCTTC.

This clone was seen once. The chain uses TRBV7-2 and TRBJ2-7; weak D call: TRBD1 (6 bases). This CDR3 is built from 14 residues. The V gene lost 8 bases and the J gene lost 6 bases, with 20 bases spanning the gap. Germline loops: CDR1 SGHTA, CDR2 FQGNSA. The CDR3 spells CASRLGRGYSEQYF. CDR3 DNA: TGTGCCAGCCGCCTAGGTAGGGGGTACTCCGAGCAGTACTTC.

V gene TRBV5-1 combines with J gene TRBJ1-5; possibly TRBD1 for D (6 bases). The V end lost 0 bases, the J end lost 7 bases, and 11 bases lay between the germline ends. Germline-derived CDR1 and CDR2 are SGHRS and YFSETQ. The length of the CDR3 is 14 residues. CDR3 DNA: TGCGCCAGCAGCTTGGCGGGGGCCCTCCAGCCCCAGCATTTT. Protein sequence: CASSLAGALQPQHF.

The chain joins TRBV6-6 to TRBJ2-7; weak D call: TRBD1 (6 bases). Per germline, CDR1 MNHNY and CDR2 SVGAGI (reference sequence). The CDR3 sequence is 14 residues long. Deletions cut 5 bases from V and 2 bases from J, with 13 bases between. This chain's CDR3 is CASSPGTSPYEQYF. DNA for the CDR3: TGTGCCAGCAGTCCCGGGACATCCCCCTACGAGCAGTACTTC.

This sequence joins TRBV4-1 and TRBJ2-4; 7 nucleotides match TRBD2. Germline CDR1 reads MGHRA; CDR2 reads YSYEKL. Losses at the gene ends were 1 base for V and 0 bases for J; bases not matched to a gene: 6. The CDR3 length is 17 residues. CDR3 protein: CASSQVREGLAKNIQYF. The CDR3, as DNA: TGCGCCAGCAGCCAAGTGAGGGAGGGATTAGCCAAAAACATTCAGTACTTC.

In this sample, this clone turned up once. The rearrangement uses TRBV14 and TRBJ2-3; D gene uncertain. Per germline, CDR1 SGHDN and CDR2 FVKESK. This CDR3 is 12 amino acids long. Trimming stripped 5 bases from V and 11 bases from J, with 14 bases between. The CDR3 sequence: CASSTPRGEQYF. The DNA for the CDR3 is TGTGCCAGCAGCACCCCCCGAGGTGAGCAGTATTTT.

This chain uses TRBV28 with TRBJ1-3; D perhaps matches TRBD1 (6 bases). The germline CDR1 and CDR2 sequences are MDHEN and SYDVKM. Trimming stripped 6 bases from V and 2 bases from J, with 14 bases between. CDR3 size: 15 residues. The CDR3 nucleotides read TGTGCCAGCAGCCTTACAGGGTATCCTGGAAACACCATATATTTT. It is translated as CASSLTGYPGNTIYF.

This clone came up once. V and J are TRBV28 and TRBJ2-3, with D perhaps assigned TRBD1 or TRBD2 (6 bases each). Trimming shortened V by 4 bases and J by 3 bases, and 14 bases separated the two germline ends. The CDR3 runs 15 residues. From germline, CDR1 is MDHEN and CDR2 SYDVKM. CDR3 DNA: TGTGCCAGCAGTTCTGGGGGGCTCAGAACAGATACGCAGTATTTT. It encodes CASSSGGLRTDTQYF.

The rearrangement joins TRBV7-6 to TRBJ2-7; no definite D call. The V and J ends lost 5 bases and 3 bases respectively, with 14 bases between them. The CDR3 has 14 residues. CDR1 is SGHVS, CDR2 FNYEAQ, per germline. DNA of the CDR3: TGTGCCAGCAGCCTCCTCGGAGCTGACTACGAGCAGTACTTC. Its translation is CASSLLGADYEQYF.

CDR3 in DNA: TGTGCCAGCATCCCCAAAAATCGGGAAAAACTGTTTTTT. Protein sequence: CASIPKNREKLFF. This chain links TRBV6-1 with TRBJ1-4; D is unresolved. The CDR3 runs 13 residues. Germline CDR1 and CDR2: MNHNS and SASEGT. Trimming took 7 bases from V and 8 from J, leaving 14 bases between them.

This chain connects TRBV7-2 to TRBJ2-3; D unresolved. V dropped 1 base and J dropped 2 bases, with 10 bases sitting between them. Germline CDR1 and CDR2: SGHTA and FQGNSA. The CDR3 loop spans 15 amino acids. The CDR3: CASSLGRAYTDTQYF. The CDR3 nucleotides are TGTGCCAGCAGCTTAGGCCGGGCCTACACAGATACGCAGTATTTT. Based on the CDR3 plus reference TRBV7-2 and TRBJ2-3, the full variable domain is GAGVSQSPSNKVTEKGKDVELRCDPISGHTALYWYRQSLGQGLEFLIYFQGNSAPDKSGLPSDRFSAERTGGSVSTLTIQRTQQEDSAVYLCASSLGRAYTDTQYFGPGTRLTVL.

This chain links TRBV27 with TRBJ1-1; D possibly corresponds to TRBD1 (6 bases). In germline, CDR1 is MNHEY, CDR2 SMNVEV (reference sequence). The CDR3 is made up of 16 amino acids. V gave up 0 bases and J gave up 4 bases, with 15 bases separating them. In DNA form, the CDR3 reads TGTGCCAGCAGTTTATCGAAGGGGGGGTCTACCACTGAAGCTTTCTTT. This codes for CASSLSKGGSTTEAFF.

The chain uses TRBV5-4 and TRBJ2-3; D not certain. The length of the CDR3 is 15 residues. Germline values: CDR1 SGHNT, CDR2 YYREEE (reference sequence). The V end lost 3 bases, the J end lost 4 bases, and 15 bases lay between the germline ends. CDR3 DNA sequence: TGTGCCAGCAGCTCTCCGTTTGCCGAATCAGATACGCAGTATTTT. Its protein is CASSSPFAESDTQYF.

The chain links TRBV11-3 to TRBJ2-3; 7 positions agree with TRBD2. Trimming cost V 3 bases and J 6 bases; bases outside gene matches: 3. The CDR3 sequence is 13 residues long. Germline CDR1 reads SGHNT; CDR2 reads YENEEA. The CDR3 reads CASSFGGGDTQYF. The CDR3 DNA reads as TGTGCCAGCAGCTTCGGCGGGGGTGATACGCAGTATTTT. The variable domain in full, completed from reference TRBV11-3 and TRBJ2-3, reads EAGVVQSPRYKIIEKKQPVAFWCNPISGHNTLYWYLQNLGQGPELLIRYENEEAVDDSQLPKDRFSAERLKGVDSTLKIQPAELGDSAVYLCASSFGGGDTQYFGPGTRLTVL.

The chain carries TRBV7-2 and TRBJ2-5; 14 nucleotides agree with TRBD2. From germline, CDR1 is SGHTA and CDR2 FQGNSA. Trimming removed 5 bases from V and 3 bases from J; junction bases left unmatched: 2. The CDR3 is made up of 15 amino acids. The CDR3 is CASSRTSGGKETQYF. CDR3 DNA sequence: TGTGCCAGCAGCCGGACTAGCGGGGGGAAAGAGACCCAGTACTTC.

The chain is built from TRBV7-6 and TRBJ2-1, with 10 bases identical to TRBD1. Germline trimming cut 3 bases from V and 5 bases from J; bases unmatched to any gene: 4. CDR3 length: 15 residues. Germline values: CDR1 SGHVS, CDR2 FNYEAQ. This CDR3 is CASSFRDRGDNEQFF. The CDR3 nucleotides read TGTGCCAGCAGCTTCCGGGACAGGGGAGACAATGAGCAGTTCTTC.

The chain combines TRBV4-2 with TRBJ2-7; maybe TRBD1 (6 bases). The CDR3 spans 15 residues. Germline CDR1 reads LGHNA; CDR2 reads YNFKEQ. The V end was cut by 4 bases, the J end by 6 bases, with 19 bases between. The DNA for the CDR3 is TGTGCCAGCAGCCCCCGGACAGCCTCTTGGGGCGAGCAGTACTTC. It translates to CASSPRTASWGEQYF.

J is TRBJ2-7 and V is TRBV11-2; 8 bases map to TRBD2. V shed 3 bases and J 5 bases; nucleotides not matched to a gene: 3. This CDR3 comprises 13 residues. CDR1 SGHAT and CDR2 FQNNGV come from the germline V gene. CDR3: CASSFSGENEQYF. The CDR3 coding sequence is TGTGCCAGCAGCTTTAGCGGGGAGAACGAGCAGTACTTC.

V and J are TRBV5-4 and TRBJ1-4, with D hard to call. Trimming took 3 bases from V and 4 from J, leaving 10 bases between them. CDR3 length equals 14 residues. Looked up from germline, CDR1 is SGHNT and CDR2 is YYREEE (reference sequence). This CDR3 is CASSSGLINEKLFF. Here the CDR3 DNA reads TGTGCCAGCAGCTCCGGACTGATTAATGAAAAACTGTTTTTT.

This CDR3 reads CASSPPGQGGGAEQYF. In nucleotides, the CDR3 is TGTGCCAGCTCACCACCCGGACAGGGTGGAGGGGCCGAGCAGTACTTC. The chain is built from TRBV18 and TRBJ2-7; the match to TRBD1 covers 8 bases. CDR1 KGHSH and CDR2 LQKENI come from the germline V gene. The length of the CDR3 is 16 residues. V was clipped by 0 bases and J by 6 bases; unmatched bases: 10.

The chain couples TRBV7-3 to TRBJ1-4; D ambiguous. CDR1 SGHTA and CDR2 FQGTGA come from the germline V gene. CDR3 length: 13 amino acids. The ends were cut back, 1 base at V and 8 bases at J, with 8 bases in the middle. The CDR3 coding sequence is TGTGCCAGCAGCTTAAGGGCAGGCGAAAAACTGTTTTTT. This codes for CASSLRAGEKLFF. The variable domain in full, with the rest retrieved from reference TRBV7-3 and TRBJ1-4, is GAGVSQTPSNKVTEKGKYVELRCDPISGHTALYWYRQSLGQGPEFLIYFQGTGAADDSGLPNDRFFAVRPEGSVSTLKIQRTERGDSAVYLCASSLRAGEKLFFGSGTQLSVL.

The chain recombines TRBV5-1 with TRBJ1-2; TRBD1 might be the D (5 bases). This CDR3 has 15 residues. The V end lost 4 bases, the J end lost 2 bases, and 15 bases lay between the germline ends. Germline V gene lookup returns CDR1 SGHRS and CDR2 YFSETQ. CDR3 protein: CASSLGTGVNYGYTF. In DNA, the CDR3 is TGCGCCAGCAGCCTTGGAACGGGGGTCAACTATGGCTACACCTTC.

The count of this clone is one. The chain carries TRBV10-3 and TRBJ2-5; the D gene is possibly TRBD1 (6 bases). V lost 3 bases and J lost 5, with 16 bases in between. Germline V gene lookup returns CDR1 ENHRY and CDR2 SYGVKD. The CDR3 runs to 15 residues. Here the CDR3 reads CAISDPRRGGETQYF. The CDR3, as DNA: TGTGCCATCAGTGACCCCCGCAGGGGCGGGGAGACCCAGTACTTC.

V and J are TRBV5-1 and TRBJ2-6; D not certain. V gave up 5 bases and J gave up 7 bases, with 22 bases separating them. CDR3 length equals 17 residues. The germline V gene encodes CDR1 SGHRS and CDR2 YFSETQ. CDR3 amino acids: CASSQTLSYPRANVLTF. DNA of the CDR3: TGCGCCAGCAGTCAAACCCTTTCGTACCCAAGAGCCAACGTCCTGACTTTC.

The rearrangement links TRBV7-9 to TRBJ2-7; tentatively, D is TRBD1 (6 bases). This CDR3 comprises 11 residues. V was clipped by 8 bases and J by 6 bases, with 11 bases between them. Germline CDR1 SEHNR, CDR2 FQNEAQ (reference sequence). The CDR3 DNA follows: TGTGCCAGCGGGCAGGGGCTCGAGCAGTACTTC. Translating gives CASGQGLEQYF.